One and the same sample provided the 7 T cell receptor beta chains below, sequenced in a study of T cells in Graves' hyperthyroidism and ophthalmopathy. What was amplified from RNA transcripts were TCR beta CDR3 regions. Carried out on the TCR CDR3, a first-round RT-PCR used the HTBI primer set. TCRdb redid the calling of the multiplex PCR reads with MiXCR, one entry per CDR3 protein. The sample has 250,000 to 300,000 distinct CDR3 sequences; roughly 14% are singletons. The sequenced material came from blood. The receptor source for this set is a woman aged 25 to 39 with Graves' hyperthyroidism that later progressed to Graves' ophthalmopathy.

This clonotype was recorded only once. The chain couples TRBV20-1 to TRBJ2-1; 10 bases line up with TRBD2. In germline, CDR1 is DFQATT, CDR2 SNEGSKA (reference sequence). This CDR3 has 14 residues. The CDR3 sequence: CTAEAGGAYNEQFF. The CDR3 region has the DNA TGCACTGCAGAAGCGGGAGGGGCCTACAATGAGCAGTTCTTC.

V is TRBV5-1 and J is TRBJ2-5; 9 nucleotides align to TRBD2. Trimming took 1 base from V and 2 from J; bases not matched to a gene: 3. CDR1 and CDR2 (germline): SGHRS, YFSETQ. The CDR3 covers 15 residues. In DNA form, the CDR3 reads TGCGCCAGCAGCTTGCTTGCGGGAGGGCAAGAGACCCAGTACTTC. This encodes CASSLLAGGQETQYF.

This clonotype was recorded many times. The V call is TRBV7-2, the J call TRBJ2-7; TRBD1 matches at 7 bases. CDR3 length: 14 residues. The germline gives CDR1 SGHTA, CDR2 FQGNSA. With 3 bases clipped from V and 6 bases from J, the junction kept 8 bases outside the gene matches. The CDR3 region has the DNA TGTGCCAGCAGCTTCCTGCCAGGGGGTTTCGAGCAGTACTTC. Its protein product is CASSFLPGGFEQYF.

This clonotype has ten or more counts. The chain combines TRBV11-2 with TRBJ2-1; D is unresolved. CDR1 is SGHAT, CDR2 FQNNGV, per germline. This CDR3 comprises 14 residues. Trimming took 4 bases from V and 8 from J, leaving 15 bases between them. In nucleotides, the CDR3 is TGTGCCAGCAGCTCGTCCGTGGGCCGGGATGAGCAGTTCTTC. Its protein product is CASSSSVGRDEQFF.

Many counts were recorded for this clonotype. The J gene is TRBJ2-1, the V gene TRBV7-2; 8 nucleotides align to TRBD2. V lost 6 bases, J lost 10 bases, and 14 bases stayed unmatched. The CDR3 loop spans 15 amino acids. Germline values: CDR1 SGHTA, CDR2 FQGNSA. The CDR3 reads CASSPGGGVLSEQFF. For the CDR3, the DNA is TGTGCCAGCAGTCCGGGAGGGGGGGTATTATCGGAGCAGTTCTTC.

In its sample, this clonotype was seen many times. The chain joins TRBV12-3 or TRBV12-4 to TRBJ2-1; 16 bases are shared with TRBD2. Losses at the gene ends were 5 bases for V and 8 bases for J; bases not matched to a gene: 12. The CDR3 extends over 18 amino acids. The CDR3 loop is CASSPRLGTSGRADEQFF. The DNA of the CDR3 is TGTGCCAGCAGTCCGCGCCTAGGGACTAGCGGGAGGGCCGATGAGCAGTTCTTC.

This clonotype was found many times. CDR3 amino acids: CASGTRDSYNEQFF. Here the CDR3 DNA reads TGTGCCAGCGGAACCCGAGACTCGTACAATGAGCAGTTCTTC. The J gene is TRBJ2-1, the V gene TRBV6-2 or TRBV6-3; D is uncertain. V lost 8 bases, J lost 4 bases, and 15 bases lay in between. Germline assignment: CDR1 MNHEY and CDR2 SVGEGT. The CDR3 length is 14 residues.